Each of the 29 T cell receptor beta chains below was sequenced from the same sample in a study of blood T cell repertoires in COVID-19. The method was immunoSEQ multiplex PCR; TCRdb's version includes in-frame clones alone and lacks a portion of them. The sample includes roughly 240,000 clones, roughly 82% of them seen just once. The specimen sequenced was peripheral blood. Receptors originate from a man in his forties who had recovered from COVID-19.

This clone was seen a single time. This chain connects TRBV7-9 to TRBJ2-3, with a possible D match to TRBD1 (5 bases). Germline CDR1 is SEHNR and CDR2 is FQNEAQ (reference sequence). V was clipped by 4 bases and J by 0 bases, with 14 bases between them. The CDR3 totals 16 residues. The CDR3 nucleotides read TGTGCCAGCAGCTCAGGGTTATTGTATAGCACAGATACGCAGTATTTT. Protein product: CASSSGLLYSTDTQYF.

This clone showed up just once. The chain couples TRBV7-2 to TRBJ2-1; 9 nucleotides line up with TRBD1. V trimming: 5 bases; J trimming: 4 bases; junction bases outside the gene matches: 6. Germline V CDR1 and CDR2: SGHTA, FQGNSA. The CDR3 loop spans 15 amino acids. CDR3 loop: CASSPGTGYYNEQFF. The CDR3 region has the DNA TGTGCCAGCAGCCCCGGGACAGGGTATTACAATGAGCAGTTCTTC.

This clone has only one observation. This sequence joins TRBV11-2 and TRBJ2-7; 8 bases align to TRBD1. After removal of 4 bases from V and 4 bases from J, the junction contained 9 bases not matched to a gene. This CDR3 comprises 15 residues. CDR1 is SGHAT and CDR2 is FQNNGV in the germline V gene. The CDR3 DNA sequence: TGTGCCAGCAGCTCGGGATCGGGACAGGCGTACGAGCAGTACTTC. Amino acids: CASSSGSGQAYEQYF. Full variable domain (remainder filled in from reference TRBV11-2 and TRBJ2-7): EAGVAQSPRYKIIEKRQSVAFWCNPISGHATLYWYQQILGQGPKLLIQFQNNGVVDDSQLPKDRFSAERLKGVDSTLKIQPAKLEDSAVYLCASSSGSGQAYEQYFGPGTRLTVT.

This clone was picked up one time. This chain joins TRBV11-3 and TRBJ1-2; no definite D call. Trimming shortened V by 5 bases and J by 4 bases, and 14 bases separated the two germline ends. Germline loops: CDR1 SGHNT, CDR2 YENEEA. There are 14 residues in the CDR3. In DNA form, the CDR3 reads TGTGCCAGCAGCGGGCCCCAGGATCCCTATGGCTACACCTTC. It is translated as CASSGPQDPYGYTF.

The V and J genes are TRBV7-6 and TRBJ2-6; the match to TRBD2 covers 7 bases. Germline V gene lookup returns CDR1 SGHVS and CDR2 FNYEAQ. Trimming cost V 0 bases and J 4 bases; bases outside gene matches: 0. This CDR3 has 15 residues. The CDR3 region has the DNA TGTGCCAGCAGCTTAGCCGGGAGGGGGGCCAACGTCCTGACTTTC. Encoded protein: CASSLAGRGANVLTF.

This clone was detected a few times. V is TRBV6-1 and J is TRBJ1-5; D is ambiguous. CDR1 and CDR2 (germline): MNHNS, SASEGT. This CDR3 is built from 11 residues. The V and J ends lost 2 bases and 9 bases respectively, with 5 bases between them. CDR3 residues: CASSESSPQHF. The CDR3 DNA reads TGTGCCAGCAGTGAATCCTCGCCCCAGCATTTT.

In DNA, the CDR3 is TGTGCCAGCAGTGGAGGGTGGCGGGAGATGGAAGATACGCAGTATTTT. It specifies CASSGGWREMEDTQYF. The chain carries TRBV6-2 or TRBV6-3 and TRBJ2-3, with TRBD2 identical over 7 bases. The CDR3 loop spans 16 amino acids. Germline lookup yields CDR1 MNHEY and CDR2 SVGEGT. Trimming at V came to 5 bases and at J to 5 bases, leaving 13 bases not matched to a gene.

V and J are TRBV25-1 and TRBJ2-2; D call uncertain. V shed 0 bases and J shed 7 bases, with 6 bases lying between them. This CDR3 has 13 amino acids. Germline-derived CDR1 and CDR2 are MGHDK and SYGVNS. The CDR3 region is CASSEYEIGELFF. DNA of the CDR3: TGTGCCAGCAGTGAATATGAGATCGGGGAGCTGTTTTTT.

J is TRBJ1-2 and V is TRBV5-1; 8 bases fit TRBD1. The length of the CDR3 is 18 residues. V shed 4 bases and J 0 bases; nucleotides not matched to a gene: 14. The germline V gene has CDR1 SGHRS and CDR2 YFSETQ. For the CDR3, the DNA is TGCGCCAGCAGCGGATACACCGGGACAGGCATTTCTAACTATGGCTACACCTTC. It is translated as CASSGYTGTGISNYGYTF.

As DNA, the CDR3 is TGTGCCAGCAGCTTACACTTGCCTTCTTCCTACAATGAGCAGTTCTTC. Amino acids: CASSLHLPSSYNEQFF. The rearrangement uses TRBV7-8 and TRBJ2-1, with no clear D. V lost 2 bases and J 1 base, leaving 12 bases between the germline ends. The CDR3 covers 16 residues. In germline, CDR1 is SGHVS, CDR2 FQNEAQ.

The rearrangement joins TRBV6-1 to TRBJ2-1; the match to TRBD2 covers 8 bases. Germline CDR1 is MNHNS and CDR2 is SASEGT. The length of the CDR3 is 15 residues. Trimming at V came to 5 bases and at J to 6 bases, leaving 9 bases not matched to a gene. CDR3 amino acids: CASSSPGLGSNEQFF. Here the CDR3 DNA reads TGTGCCAGCAGTTCTCCGGGACTAGGAAGCAATGAGCAGTTCTTC.

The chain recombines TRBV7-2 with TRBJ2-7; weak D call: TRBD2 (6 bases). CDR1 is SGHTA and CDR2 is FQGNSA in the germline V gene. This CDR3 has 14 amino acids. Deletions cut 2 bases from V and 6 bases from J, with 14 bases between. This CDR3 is CASSLSRGTAEQYF. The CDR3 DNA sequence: TGTGCCAGCAGCTTAAGCCGGGGGACGGCCGAGCAGTACTTC.

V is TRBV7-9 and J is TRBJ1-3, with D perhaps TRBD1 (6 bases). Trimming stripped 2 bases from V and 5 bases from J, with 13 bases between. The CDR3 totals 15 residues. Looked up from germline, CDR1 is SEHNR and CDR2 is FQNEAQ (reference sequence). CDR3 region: CASSLLGGQRNTIYF. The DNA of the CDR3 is TGTGCCAGCAGCTTATTAGGCGGACAGCGAAACACCATATATTTT.

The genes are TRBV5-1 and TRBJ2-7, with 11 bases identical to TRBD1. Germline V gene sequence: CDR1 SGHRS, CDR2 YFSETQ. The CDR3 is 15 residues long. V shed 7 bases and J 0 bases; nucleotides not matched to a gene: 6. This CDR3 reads CASHSGTGGSYEQYF. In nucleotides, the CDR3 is TGCGCCAGCCATTCCGGGACAGGGGGCTCCTACGAGCAGTACTTC.

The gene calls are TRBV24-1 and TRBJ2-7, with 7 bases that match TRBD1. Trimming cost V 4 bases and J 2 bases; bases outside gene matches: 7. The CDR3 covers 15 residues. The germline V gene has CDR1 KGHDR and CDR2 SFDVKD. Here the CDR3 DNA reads TGTGCCACCAGTGAGTCCAACAGGGGAACCTACGAGCAGTACTTC. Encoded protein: CATSESNRGTYEQYF.

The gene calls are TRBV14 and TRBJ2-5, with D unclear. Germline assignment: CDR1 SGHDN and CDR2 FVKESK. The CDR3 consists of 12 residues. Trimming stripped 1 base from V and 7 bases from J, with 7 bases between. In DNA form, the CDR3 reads TGTGCCAGCAGCCAAGCAGCAGGGACCCAGTACTTC. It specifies CASSQAAGTQYF.

The CDR3 DNA reads TGTGCCAGCAGCCTCCACCGGGATACGCAGTATTTT. It codes for CASSLHRDTQYF. The chain links TRBV3-1 (or the pseudogene TRBV3-2) to TRBJ2-3; D remains ambiguous. The length of the CDR3 is 12 residues. Deletions cut 4 bases from V and 6 bases from J, with 8 bases between. The germline gives CDR1 LGHDT, CDR2 YNNKEL (reference sequence).

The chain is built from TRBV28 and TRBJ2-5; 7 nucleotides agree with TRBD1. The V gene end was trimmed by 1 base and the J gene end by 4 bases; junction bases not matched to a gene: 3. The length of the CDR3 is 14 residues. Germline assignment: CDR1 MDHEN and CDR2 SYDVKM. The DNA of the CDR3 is TGTGCCAGCAGTTTATCCGGGACAGTAGAGACCCAGTACTTC. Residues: CASSLSGTVETQYF.

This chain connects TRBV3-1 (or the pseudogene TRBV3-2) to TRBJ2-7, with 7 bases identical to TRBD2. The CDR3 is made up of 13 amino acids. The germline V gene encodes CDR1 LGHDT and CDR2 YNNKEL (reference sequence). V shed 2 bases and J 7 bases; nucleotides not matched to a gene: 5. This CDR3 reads CASSQMGGGEQYF. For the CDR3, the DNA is TGTGCCAGCAGCCAAATGGGGGGAGGGGAGCAGTACTTC.

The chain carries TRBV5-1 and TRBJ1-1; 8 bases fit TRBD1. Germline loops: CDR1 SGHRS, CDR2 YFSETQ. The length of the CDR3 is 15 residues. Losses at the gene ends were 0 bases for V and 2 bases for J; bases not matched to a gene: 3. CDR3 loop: CASSLDGQGNTEAFF. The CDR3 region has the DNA TGCGCCAGCAGCTTGGACGGACAGGGAAACACTGAAGCTTTCTTT. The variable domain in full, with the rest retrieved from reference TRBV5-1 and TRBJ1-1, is KAGVTQTPRYLIKTRGQQVTLSCSPISGHRSVSWYQQTPGQGLQFLFEYFSETQRNKGNFPGRFSGRQFSNSRSEMNVSTLELGDSALYLCASSLDGQGNTEAFFGQGTRLTVV.

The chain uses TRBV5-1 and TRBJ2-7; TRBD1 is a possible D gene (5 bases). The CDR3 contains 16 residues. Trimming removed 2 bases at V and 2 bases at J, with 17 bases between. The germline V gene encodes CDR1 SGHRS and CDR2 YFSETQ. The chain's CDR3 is CASSLDLGVGTYEQYF. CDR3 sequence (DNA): TGCGCCAGCAGCTTAGATTTAGGGGTAGGGACCTACGAGCAGTACTTC.

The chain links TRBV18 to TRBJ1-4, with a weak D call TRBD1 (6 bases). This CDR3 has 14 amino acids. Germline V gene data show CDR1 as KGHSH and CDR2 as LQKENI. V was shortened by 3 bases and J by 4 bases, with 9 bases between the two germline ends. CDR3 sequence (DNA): TGTGCCAGCTCACCGAGACAGGATAATGAAAAACTGTTTTTT. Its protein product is CASSPRQDNEKLFF.

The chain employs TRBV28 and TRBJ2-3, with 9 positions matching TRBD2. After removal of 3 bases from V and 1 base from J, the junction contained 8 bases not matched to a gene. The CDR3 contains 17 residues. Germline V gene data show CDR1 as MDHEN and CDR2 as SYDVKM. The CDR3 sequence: CASSFQSGGWGTDTQYF. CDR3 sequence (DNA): TGTGCCAGCAGTTTCCAGAGCGGGGGGTGGGGCACAGATACGCAGTATTTT.

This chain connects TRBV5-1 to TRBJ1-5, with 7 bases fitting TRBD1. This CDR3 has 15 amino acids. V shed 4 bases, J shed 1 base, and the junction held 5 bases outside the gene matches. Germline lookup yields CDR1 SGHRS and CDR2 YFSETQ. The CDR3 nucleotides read TGCGCCAGCAGCCCCACAGGGGTGAGCAATCAGCCCCAGCATTTT. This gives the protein CASSPTGVSNQPQHF.

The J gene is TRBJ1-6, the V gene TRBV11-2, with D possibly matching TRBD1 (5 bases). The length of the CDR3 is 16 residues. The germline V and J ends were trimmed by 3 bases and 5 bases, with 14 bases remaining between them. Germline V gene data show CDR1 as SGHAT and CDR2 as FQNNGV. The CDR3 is CASSLGHRANNSPLHF. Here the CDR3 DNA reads TGTGCCAGCAGCTTGGGGCACCGGGCCAATAATTCACCCCTCCACTTT.

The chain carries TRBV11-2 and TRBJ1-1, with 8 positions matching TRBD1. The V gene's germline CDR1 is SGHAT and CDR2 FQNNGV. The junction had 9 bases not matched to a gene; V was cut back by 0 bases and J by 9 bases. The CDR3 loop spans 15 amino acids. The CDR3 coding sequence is TGTGCCAGCAGCTTAGATCCATGGACAGGGCCTAAAGCTTTCTTT. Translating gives CASSLDPWTGPKAFF.

The CDR3 loop reads CASSRARASEQYF. CDR3 DNA sequence: TGTGCCAGCAGCCGGGCGAGGGCCTCCGAGCAGTACTTC. V usage is TRBV7-8 and J usage is TRBJ2-7, with D possibly being TRBD2 (5 bases). The V and J ends lost 5 bases and 6 bases respectively, with 14 bases between them. The CDR3 is 13 amino acids. Germline CDR1 and CDR2: SGHVS and FQNEAQ.

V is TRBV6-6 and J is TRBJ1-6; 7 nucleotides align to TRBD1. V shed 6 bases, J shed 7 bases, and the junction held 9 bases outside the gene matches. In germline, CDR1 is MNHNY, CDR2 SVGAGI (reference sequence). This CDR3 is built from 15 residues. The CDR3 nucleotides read TGTGCCAGCAGCCCCGGGACAGCACGAAATTCACCCCTCCACTTT. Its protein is CASSPGTARNSPLHF.

Here the CDR3 DNA reads TGTGCCAGCAGCGTTTTCGGGAGTCCCGCCTATAATTCACCCCTCCACTTT. It specifies CASSVFGSPAYNSPLHF. The rearrangement links TRBV9 to TRBJ1-6; D gene unclear. The CDR3 runs to 17 residues. The germline V gene encodes CDR1 SGDLS and CDR2 YYNGEE. Trimming removed 2 bases from V and 2 bases from J, with 14 bases in between.